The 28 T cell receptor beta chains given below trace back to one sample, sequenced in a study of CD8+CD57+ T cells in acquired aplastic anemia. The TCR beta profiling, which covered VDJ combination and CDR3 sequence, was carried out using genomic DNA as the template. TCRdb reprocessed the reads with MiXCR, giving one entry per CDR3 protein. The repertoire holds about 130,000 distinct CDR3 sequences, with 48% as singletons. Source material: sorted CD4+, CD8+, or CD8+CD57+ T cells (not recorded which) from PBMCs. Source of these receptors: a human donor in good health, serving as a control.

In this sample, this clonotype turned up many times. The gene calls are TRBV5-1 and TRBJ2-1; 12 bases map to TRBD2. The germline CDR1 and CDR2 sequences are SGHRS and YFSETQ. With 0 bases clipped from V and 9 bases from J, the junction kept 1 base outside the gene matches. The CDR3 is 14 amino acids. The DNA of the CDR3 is TGCGCCAGCAGCTTGGGGACTAGCGGGGTTGAGCAGTTCTTC. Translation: CASSLGTSGVEQFF.

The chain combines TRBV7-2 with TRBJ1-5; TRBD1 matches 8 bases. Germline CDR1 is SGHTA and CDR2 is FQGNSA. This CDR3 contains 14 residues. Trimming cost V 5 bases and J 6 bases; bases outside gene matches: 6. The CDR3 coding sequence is TGTGCCAGCAGCCATGGACAGGGTAGTCAGCCCCAGCATTTT. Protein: CASSHGQGSQPQHF. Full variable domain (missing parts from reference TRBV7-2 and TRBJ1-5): GAGVSQSPSNKVTEKGKDVELRCDPISGHTALYWYRQSLGQGLEFLIYFQGNSAPDKSGLPSDRFSAERTGGSVSTLTIQRTQQEDSAVYLCASSHGQGSQPQHFGDGTRLSIL.

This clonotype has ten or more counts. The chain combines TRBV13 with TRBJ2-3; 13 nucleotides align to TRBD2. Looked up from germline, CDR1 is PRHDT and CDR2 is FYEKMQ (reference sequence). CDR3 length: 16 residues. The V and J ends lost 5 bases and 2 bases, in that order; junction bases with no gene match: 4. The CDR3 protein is CASSQGLAGDTDTQYF. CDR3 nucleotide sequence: TGTGCCAGCAGCCAAGGACTAGCGGGGGACACAGATACGCAGTATTTT.

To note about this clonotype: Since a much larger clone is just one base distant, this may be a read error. CDR3 residues: CARSQDWGGNQPQHF. The CDR3 DNA is TGTGCCCGCAGCCAAGACTGGGGGGGGAATCAGCCCCAGCATTTT. V and J are TRBV3-1 and TRBJ1-5; D possibly corresponds to TRBD1 (5 bases). This CDR3 comprises 15 residues. CDR1 and CDR2 (germline): LGHDT, YNNKEL (reference sequence). The variable domain in full, with the rest retrieved from reference TRBV3-1 and TRBJ1-5, is DTAVSQTPKYLVTQMGNDKSIKCEQNLGHDTMYWYKQDSKKFLKIMFSYNNKELIINETVPNRFSPKSPDKAHLNLHINSLELGDSAVYFCARSQDWGGNQPQHFGDGTRLSIL.

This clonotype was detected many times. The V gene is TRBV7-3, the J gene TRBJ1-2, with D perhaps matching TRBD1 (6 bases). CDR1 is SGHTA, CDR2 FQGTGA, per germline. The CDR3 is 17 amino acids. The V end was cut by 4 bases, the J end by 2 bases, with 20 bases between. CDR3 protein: CASSSQPLGGTNYGYTF. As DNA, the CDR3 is TGTGCCAGCAGCTCTCAACCCCTAGGGGGGACGAACTATGGCTACACCTTC.

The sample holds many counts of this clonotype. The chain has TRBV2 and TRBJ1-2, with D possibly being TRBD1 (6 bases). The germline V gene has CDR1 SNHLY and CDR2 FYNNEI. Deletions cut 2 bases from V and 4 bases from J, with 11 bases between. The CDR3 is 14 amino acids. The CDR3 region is CASSEWGLVYGYTF. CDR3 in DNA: TGTGCCAGCAGTGAATGGGGGCTCGTCTATGGCTACACCTTC.

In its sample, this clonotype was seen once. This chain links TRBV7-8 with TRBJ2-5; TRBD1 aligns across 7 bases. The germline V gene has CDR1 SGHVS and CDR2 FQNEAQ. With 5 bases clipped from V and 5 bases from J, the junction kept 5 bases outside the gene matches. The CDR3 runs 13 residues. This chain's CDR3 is CASSPGGEETQYF. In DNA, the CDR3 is TGTGCCAGCAGCCCAGGGGGTGAGGAGACCCAGTACTTC.

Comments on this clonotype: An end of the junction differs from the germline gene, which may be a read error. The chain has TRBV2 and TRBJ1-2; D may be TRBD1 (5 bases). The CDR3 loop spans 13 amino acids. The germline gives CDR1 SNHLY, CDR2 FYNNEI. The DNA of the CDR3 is TGTGCCATCAGTGAGGGACGGGAGTATGGCTACACCTTC. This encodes CAISEGREYGYTF.

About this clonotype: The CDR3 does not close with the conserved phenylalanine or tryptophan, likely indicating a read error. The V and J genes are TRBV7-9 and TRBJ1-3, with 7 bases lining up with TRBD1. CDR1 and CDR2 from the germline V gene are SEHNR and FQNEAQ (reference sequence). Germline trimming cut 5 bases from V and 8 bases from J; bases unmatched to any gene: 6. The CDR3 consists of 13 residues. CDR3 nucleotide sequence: TGTGCCAGCAGCCTAGACCAGGGGGACACCATATATTGT. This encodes CASSLDQGDTIYC.

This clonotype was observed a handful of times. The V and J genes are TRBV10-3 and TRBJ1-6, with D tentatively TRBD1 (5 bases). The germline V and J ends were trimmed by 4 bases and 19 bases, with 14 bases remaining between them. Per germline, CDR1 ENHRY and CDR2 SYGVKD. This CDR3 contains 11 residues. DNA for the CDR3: TGTGCCATCAGTGCGGGGACGGAACCGCACTTT. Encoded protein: CAISAGTEPHF.

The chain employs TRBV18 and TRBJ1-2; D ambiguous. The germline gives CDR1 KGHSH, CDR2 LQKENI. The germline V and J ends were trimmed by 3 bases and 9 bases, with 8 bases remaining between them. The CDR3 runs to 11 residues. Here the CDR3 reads CASSPRWRYTF. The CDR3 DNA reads TGTGCCAGCTCACCCCGCTGGCGCTACACCTTC.

The CDR3 loop reads CSARALANTGELFF. CDR3 nucleotides: TGCAGTGCTAGAGCACTAGCGAACACCGGGGAGCTGTTTTTT. The chain recombines TRBV20-1 with TRBJ2-2, with a tentative D call TRBD2 (5 bases). The length of the CDR3 is 14 residues. Per germline, CDR1 DFQATT and CDR2 SNEGSKA (reference sequence). V was shortened by 1 base and J by 0 bases, with 6 bases between the two germline ends.

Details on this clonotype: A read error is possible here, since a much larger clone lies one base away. The CDR3: CASRQGTATEAFF. The CDR3 DNA follows: TGTGCCAGCAGACAGGGTACGGCCACTGAAGCTTTCTTT. The J gene is TRBJ1-1, the V gene TRBV6-1; TRBD1 is a possible D gene (6 bases). The CDR3 has 13 amino acids. Germline-derived CDR1 and CDR2 are MNHNS and SASEGT. The V and J ends lost 6 bases and 4 bases respectively, with 12 bases between them.

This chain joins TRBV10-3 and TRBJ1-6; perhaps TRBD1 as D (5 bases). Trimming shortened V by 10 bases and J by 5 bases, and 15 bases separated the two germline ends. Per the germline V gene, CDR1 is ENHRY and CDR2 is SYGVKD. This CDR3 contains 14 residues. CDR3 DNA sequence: TGTGCCACCCAGGGTAGAGTCGATAATTCACCCCTCCACTTT. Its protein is CATQGRVDNSPLHF.

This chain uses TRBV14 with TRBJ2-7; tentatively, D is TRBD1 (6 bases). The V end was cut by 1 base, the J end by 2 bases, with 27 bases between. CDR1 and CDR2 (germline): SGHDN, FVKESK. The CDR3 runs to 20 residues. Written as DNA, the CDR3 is TGTGCCAGCAGCCAAGGATTGACAGGTCCTTTCCTAGGGGTGCCCTACGAGCAGTACTTC. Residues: CASSQGLTGPFLGVPYEQYF.

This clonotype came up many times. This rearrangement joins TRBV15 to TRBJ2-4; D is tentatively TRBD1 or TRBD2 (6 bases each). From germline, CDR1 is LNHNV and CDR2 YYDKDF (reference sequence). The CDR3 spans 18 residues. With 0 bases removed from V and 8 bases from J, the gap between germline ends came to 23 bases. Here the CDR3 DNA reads TGTGCCACCAGCAGAGATCGGGCGACAGGCGGGGTTGAGGACATTCAGTACTTC. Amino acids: CATSRDRATGGVEDIQYF.

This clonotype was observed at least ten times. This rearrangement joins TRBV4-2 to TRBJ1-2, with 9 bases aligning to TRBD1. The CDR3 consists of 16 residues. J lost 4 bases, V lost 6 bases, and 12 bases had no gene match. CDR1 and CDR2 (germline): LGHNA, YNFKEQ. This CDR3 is CASSQTNTGGSYGYTF. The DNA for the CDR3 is TGTGCCAGCAGTCAAACTAATACAGGGGGCAGCTATGGCTACACCTTC.

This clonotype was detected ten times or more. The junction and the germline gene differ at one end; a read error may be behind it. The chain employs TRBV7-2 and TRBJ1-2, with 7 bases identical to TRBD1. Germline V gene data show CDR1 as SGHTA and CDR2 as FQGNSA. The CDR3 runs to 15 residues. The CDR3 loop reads CANSPWDSTNYGYTF. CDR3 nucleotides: TGTGCCAACAGCCCCTGGGACAGCACTAACTATGGCTACACCTTC.

CDR3 residues: CASSGPLGTEAFF. The CDR3 DNA follows: TGTGCCAGCAGCGGTCCCCTAGGTACTGAAGCTTTCTTT. The chain has TRBV9 and TRBJ1-1; the D is unclear. CDR3 length equals 13 residues. CDR1 and CDR2 (germline): SGDLS, YYNGEE. V lost 3 bases, J lost 5 bases, and 11 bases lay in between.

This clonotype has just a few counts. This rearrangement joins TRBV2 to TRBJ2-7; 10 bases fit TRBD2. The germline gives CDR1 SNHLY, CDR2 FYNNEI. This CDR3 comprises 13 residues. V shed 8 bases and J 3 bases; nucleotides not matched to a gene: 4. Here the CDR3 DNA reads TGTGCCAGCTTGGCTAGCGGGAGCTACGAGCAGTACTTC. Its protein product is CASLASGSYEQYF. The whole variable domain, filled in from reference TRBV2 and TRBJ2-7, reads EPEVTQTPSHQVTQMGQEVILRCVPISNHLYFYWYRQILGQKVEFLVSFYNNEISEKSEIFDDQFSVERPDGSNFTLKIRSTKLEDSAMYFCASLASGSYEQYFGPGTRLTVT.

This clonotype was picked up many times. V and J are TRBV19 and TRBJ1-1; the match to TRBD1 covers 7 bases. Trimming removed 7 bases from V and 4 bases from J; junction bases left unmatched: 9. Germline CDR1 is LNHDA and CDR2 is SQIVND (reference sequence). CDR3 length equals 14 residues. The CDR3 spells CASTPTGSTTEAFF. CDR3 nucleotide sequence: TGTGCCAGTACCCCGACAGGGTCGACCACTGAAGCTTTCTTT.

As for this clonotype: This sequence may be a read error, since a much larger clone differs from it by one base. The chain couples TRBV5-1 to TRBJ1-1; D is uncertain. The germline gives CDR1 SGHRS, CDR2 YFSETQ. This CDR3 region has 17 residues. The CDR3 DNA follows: TGCGCCAGCAGCCGGTGGACCTCACATCGAATGAACGCTGAAGCTTTCTTT. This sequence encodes CASSRWTSHRMNAEAFF.

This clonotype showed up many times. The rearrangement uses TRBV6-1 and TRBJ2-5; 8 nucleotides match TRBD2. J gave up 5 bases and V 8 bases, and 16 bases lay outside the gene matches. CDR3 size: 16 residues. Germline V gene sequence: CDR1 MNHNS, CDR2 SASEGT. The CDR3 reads CASRKEIAGLPETQYF. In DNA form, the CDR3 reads TGTGCCAGCCGCAAGGAAATAGCGGGGTTACCCGAGACCCAGTACTTC.

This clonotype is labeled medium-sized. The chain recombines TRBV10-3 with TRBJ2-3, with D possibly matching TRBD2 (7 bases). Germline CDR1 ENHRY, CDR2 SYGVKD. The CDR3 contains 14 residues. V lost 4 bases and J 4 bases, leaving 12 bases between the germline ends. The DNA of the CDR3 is TGTGCCATCAGTGGACCGGGGGGCCCAGATACGCAGTATTTT. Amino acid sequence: CAISGPGGPDTQYF.

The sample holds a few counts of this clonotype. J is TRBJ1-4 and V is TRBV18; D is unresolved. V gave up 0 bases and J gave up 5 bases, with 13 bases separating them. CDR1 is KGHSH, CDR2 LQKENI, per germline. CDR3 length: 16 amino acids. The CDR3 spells CASSPPEAGRNEKLFF. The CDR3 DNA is TGTGCCAGCTCACCACCGGAAGCAGGAAGAAATGAAAAACTGTTTTTT.

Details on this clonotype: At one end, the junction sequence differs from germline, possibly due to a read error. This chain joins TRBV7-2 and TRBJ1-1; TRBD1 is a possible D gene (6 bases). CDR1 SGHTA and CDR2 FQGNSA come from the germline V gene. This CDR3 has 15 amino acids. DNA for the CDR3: TGTGCCAGCAGCCTAGCGGGGGTCAGGGGCACTGAAGCTTTCTTT. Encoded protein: CASSLAGVRGTEAFF.

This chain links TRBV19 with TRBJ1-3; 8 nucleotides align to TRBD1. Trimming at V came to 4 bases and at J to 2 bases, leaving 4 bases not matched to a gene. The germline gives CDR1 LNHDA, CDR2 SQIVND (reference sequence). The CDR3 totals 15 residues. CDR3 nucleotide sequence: TGTGCCAGTAGTACGGGACAGGTACCTGGAAACACCATATATTTT. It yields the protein CASSTGQVPGNTIYF.

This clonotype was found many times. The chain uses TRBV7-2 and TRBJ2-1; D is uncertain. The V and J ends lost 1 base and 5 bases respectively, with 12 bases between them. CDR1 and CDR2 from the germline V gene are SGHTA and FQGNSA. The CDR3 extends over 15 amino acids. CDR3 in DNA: TGTGCCAGCAGCTTAGTTGAATCGGGCCACAATGAGCAGTTCTTC. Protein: CASSLVESGHNEQFF.